Following are 18 T cell receptor beta chains from one sample sequenced in a study of beta chain features in type 1 diabetes. Investigators reverse transcribed all isolated RNA, so they sequenced expressed TCRB transcripts. Method: immunoSEQ multiplex PCR; TCRdb's copy keeps in-frame clones and lacks some. Of fewer than 500,000 clones listed, around 14% are singletons. The sample consisted of naive CD4+ T cells from blood. Receptor source: a man aged 25 to 40 in good health.

The chain combines TRBV7-2 with TRBJ2-3; 7 nucleotides agree with TRBD2. The CDR3 is 17 amino acids. CDR1 is SGHTA, CDR2 FQGNSA, per germline. The V segment lost 5 bases and the J segment 5 bases; nucleotides outside the gene matches: 16. CDR3 sequence: CASSGRLARTPIDTQYF. DNA of the CDR3: TGTGCCAGCAGCGGCCGACTAGCAAGGACGCCGATAGATACGCAGTATTTT.

V and J are TRBV6-6 and TRBJ1-1; possible D gene TRBD1, 5 bases. The ends were cut back, 2 bases at V and 5 bases at J, with 9 bases in the middle. CDR3 length equals 13 residues. The germline CDR1 and CDR2 sequences are MNHNY and SVGAGI (reference sequence). CDR3 coding DNA: TGTGCCAGCAGTTACGAGGGGTGGACTGAAGCTTTCTTT. Amino acid sequence: CASSYEGWTEAFF.

Here the CDR3 DNA reads TGTGCCACCAGCAGAGATCCTCCGGGGTTCGTAGATACGCAGTATTTT. It is translated as CATSRDPPGFVDTQYF. The rearrangement uses TRBV15 and TRBJ2-3; D is perhaps TRBD2 (5 bases). Germline CDR1 reads LNHNV; CDR2 reads YYDKDF (reference sequence). V was pared by 0 bases and J by 5 bases, with 15 bases between. The CDR3 extends over 16 amino acids.

This clone was seen only a few times. CDR3 sequence (DNA): TGTGCCAGCAGCTTAGCTGTCGCTAGCGGGAGCATGAGCTCCTACAATGAGCAGTTCTTC. Residues: CASSLAVASGSMSSYNEQFF. V is TRBV7-2 and J is TRBJ2-1; 10 bases align to TRBD2. Germline values: CDR1 SGHTA, CDR2 FQGNSA. The V and J ends lost 0 bases and 0 bases, in that order; junction bases with no gene match: 11. This CDR3 has 20 amino acids. The variable domain in full, with the rest retrieved from reference TRBV7-2 and TRBJ2-1, is GAGVSQSPSNKVTEKGKDVELRCDPISGHTALYWYRQSLGQGLEFLIYFQGNSAPDKSGLPSDRFSAERTGGSVSTLTIQRTQQEDSAVYLCASSLAVASGSMSSYNEQFFGPGTRLTVL.

This clone was observed a few times. The chain links TRBV29-1 to TRBJ2-5; 16 nucleotides align to TRBD2. The length of the CDR3 is 16 residues. The junction had 7 bases not matched to a gene; V was cut back by 4 bases and J by 5 bases. The germline CDR1 and CDR2 sequences are SQVTM and ANQGSEA. CDR3 DNA: TGCAGCGTTGCGGGGACTAGCGGGAGGGCCCATGAGACCCAGTACTTC. This codes for CSVAGTSGRAHETQYF.

This rearrangement joins TRBV30 to TRBJ2-5, with 7 bases that match TRBD2. Germline values: CDR1 GTSNPN, CDR2 SVGIG (reference sequence). With 2 bases clipped from V and 5 bases from J, the junction kept 14 bases outside the gene matches. The CDR3 spans 16 residues. The CDR3 bases are TGTGCCTGGAGTCTTAAAAGGCGGGAGAAGTTTGAGACCCAGTACTTC. This translates into CAWSLKRREKFETQYF.

In this sample, this clone turned up a few times. This sequence joins TRBV21-1 and TRBJ2-3; the table's D call, TRBD1, has no DNA check behind it. TRBV21-1 is marked as a pseudogene. The CDR3 totals 13 residues. In DNA, the CDR3 is TGTGCCGTCCGGACAGAGGGCACAGATACGCAGTATTTT. It encodes CAVRTEGTDTQYF.

The V gene is TRBV6-5, the J gene TRBJ2-5; no reliable D call. The CDR3 loop spans 13 amino acids. The germline V gene has CDR1 MNHEY and CDR2 SVGAGI. Trimming took off 4 bases at V and 5 bases at J, with 11 bases between the two ends. The CDR3 loop is CASSSWGGETQYF. The CDR3 DNA is TGTGCCAGCAGTTCTTGGGGTGGGGAGACCCAGTACTTC.

This clone turned up a few times. CDR3 sequence: CASSIDLLAGVGEQFF. DNA of the CDR3: TGTGCCAGTAGTATAGATCTATTAGCGGGAGTAGGGGAGCAGTTCTTC. The V gene is TRBV19, the J gene TRBJ2-1, with 9 bases identical to TRBD2. The germline gives CDR1 LNHDA, CDR2 SQIVND (reference sequence). Trimming took 0 bases from V and 10 from J; bases not matched to a gene: 10. CDR3 size: 16 residues.

This clone was observed a handful of times. CDR3 nucleotides: TGTGCCTGGAGTGCAAACAGGGGAATTGAAAACACCATATATTTT. Its protein product is CAWSANRGIENTIYF. The chain employs TRBV30 and TRBJ1-3, with TRBD1 matching over 7 bases. V lost 1 base, J lost 6 bases, and 9 bases stayed unmatched. This CDR3 region has 15 residues. Germline V CDR1 and CDR2: GTSNPN, SVGIG (reference sequence).

This clone came up a few times. The chain recombines TRBV2 with TRBJ1-6; a possible D gene is TRBD1 (6 bases). Trimming removed 0 bases at V and 9 bases at J, with 12 bases between. Germline loops: CDR1 SNHLY, CDR2 FYNNEI. CDR3 length: 15 amino acids. CDR3 amino acids: CASSEAAGDFSPLHF. CDR3 DNA: TGTGCCAGCAGTGAAGCTGCAGGGGACTTTTCACCCCTCCACTTT.

This clone was recorded a few times. V is TRBV7-2 and J is TRBJ2-4; D ambiguous. The CDR3 has 13 amino acids. V was cut by 7 bases and J by 0 bases, with 7 bases left in between. CDR1 is SGHTA and CDR2 is FQGNSA in the germline V gene. The CDR3 sequence is CASNSLAKNIQYF. The CDR3 region has the DNA TGTGCCAGCAACTCTTTAGCCAAAAACATTCAGTACTTC.

This sequence joins TRBV7-9 and TRBJ1-5, with no clear D. The CDR3 has 13 amino acids. Deletions cut 3 bases from V and 1 base from J, with 4 bases between. From germline, CDR1 is SEHNR and CDR2 FQNEAQ (reference sequence). The CDR3 is CASSFGSNQPQHF. The CDR3 bases are TGTGCCAGCAGCTTCGGAAGCAATCAGCCCCAGCATTTT.

The chain recombines TRBV6-5 with TRBJ1-1; D gene unclear. The V gene lost 7 bases and the J gene lost 4 bases, with 16 bases spanning the gap. Per the germline V gene, CDR1 is MNHEY and CDR2 is SVGAGI. CDR3 length equals 14 residues. CDR3 loop: CASTRGDRSTEAFF. In DNA, the CDR3 is TGTGCCAGCACTCGCGGGGATAGGAGCACTGAAGCTTTCTTT.

This clone has more than one count but fewer than ten. The genes are TRBV6-5 and TRBJ2-3, with D perhaps matching TRBD1 or TRBD2 (5 bases each). Trimming removed 5 bases from V and 2 bases from J, with 11 bases in between. This CDR3 spans 14 amino acids. The germline gives CDR1 MNHEY, CDR2 SVGAGI. CDR3 DNA: TGTGCCAGCAGTCAGGACGGGGCCACAGATACGCAGTATTTT. Protein product: CASSQDGATDTQYF.

The gene calls are TRBV7-2 and TRBJ2-7; possibly TRBD2 for D (6 bases). This CDR3 has 14 amino acids. CDR1 and CDR2 from the germline V gene are SGHTA and FQGNSA. V lost 1 base and J 3 bases, leaving 10 bases between the germline ends. The CDR3 loop reads CASSLEAGYYEQYV. The CDR3 nucleotides read TGTGCCAGCAGCTTAGAGGCGGGGTACTACGAGCAGTACGTC.

V usage is TRBV29-1 and J usage is TRBJ1-3; D is unresolved. The V end was cut by 5 bases, the J end by 4 bases, with 15 bases between. Per the germline V gene, CDR1 is SQVTM and CDR2 is ANQGSEA. The CDR3 is 14 residues long. Here the CDR3 reads CSVTGSSMGNTIYF. The DNA for the CDR3 is TGCAGCGTTACTGGGTCCTCAATGGGAAACACCATATATTTT.

V usage is TRBV14 and J usage is TRBJ2-2; 8 nucleotides align to TRBD2. The CDR3 covers 14 residues. Trimming at V came to 4 bases and at J to 7 bases, leaving 5 bases not matched to a gene. Germline V lookup: CDR1 SGHDN, CDR2 FVKESK. CDR3 sequence: CASSRTSLGGELFF. For the CDR3, the DNA is TGTGCCAGCAGCCGGACTAGCTTAGGCGGGGAGCTGTTTTTT.